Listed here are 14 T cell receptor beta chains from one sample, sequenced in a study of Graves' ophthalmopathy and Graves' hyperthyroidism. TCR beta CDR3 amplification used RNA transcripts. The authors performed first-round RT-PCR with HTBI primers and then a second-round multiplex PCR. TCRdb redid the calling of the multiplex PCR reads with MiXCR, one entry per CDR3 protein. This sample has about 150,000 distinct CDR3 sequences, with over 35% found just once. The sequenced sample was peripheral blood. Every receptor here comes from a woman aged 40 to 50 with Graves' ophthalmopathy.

The CDR3 reads CASSLVGTSGSETQYF. Written as DNA, the CDR3 is TGTGCCAGCAGCTTAGTGGGGACTAGCGGGTCAGAGACCCAGTACTTC. The chain joins TRBV7-2 to TRBJ2-5; 12 bases match TRBD2. Germline CDR1 reads SGHTA; CDR2 reads FQGNSA. With 1 base clipped from V and 4 bases from J, the junction kept 4 bases outside the gene matches. CDR3 length: 16 amino acids.

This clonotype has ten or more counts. CDR3 residues: CATRTGTSTDTQYF. For the CDR3, the DNA is TGTGCCACCAGAACCGGGACTAGCACAGATACGCAGTATTTT. V is TRBV28 and J is TRBJ2-3, with D maybe TRBD2 (6 bases). V was trimmed by 10 bases and J by 0 bases, leaving 14 bases between them. Looked up from germline, CDR1 is MDHEN and CDR2 is SYDVKM. The CDR3 consists of 14 residues.

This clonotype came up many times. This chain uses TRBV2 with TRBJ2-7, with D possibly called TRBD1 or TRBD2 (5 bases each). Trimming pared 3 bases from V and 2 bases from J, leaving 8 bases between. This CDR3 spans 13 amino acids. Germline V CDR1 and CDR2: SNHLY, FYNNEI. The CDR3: CASSDGDPYEQYF. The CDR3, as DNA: TGTGCCAGCAGTGATGGGGACCCCTACGAGCAGTACTTC.

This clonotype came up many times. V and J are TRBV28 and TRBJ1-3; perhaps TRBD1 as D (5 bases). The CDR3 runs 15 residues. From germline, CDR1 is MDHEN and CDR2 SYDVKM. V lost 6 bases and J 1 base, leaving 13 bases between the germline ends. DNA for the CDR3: TGTGCCAGCAGGGAGGGACTTGGTTCTGGAAACACCATATATTTT. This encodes CASREGLGSGNTIYF.

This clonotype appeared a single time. Here the CDR3 reads CASSADRAVGGYTF. CDR3 coding DNA: TGCGCCAGCAGCGCGGACAGGGCGGTTGGAGGCTACACCTTC. The chain carries TRBV5-1 and TRBJ1-2, with 8 bases matching TRBD1. This CDR3 region has 14 residues. J was trimmed by 8 bases and V by 4 bases; bases with no gene match: 10. Germline loops: CDR1 SGHRS, CDR2 YFSETQ.

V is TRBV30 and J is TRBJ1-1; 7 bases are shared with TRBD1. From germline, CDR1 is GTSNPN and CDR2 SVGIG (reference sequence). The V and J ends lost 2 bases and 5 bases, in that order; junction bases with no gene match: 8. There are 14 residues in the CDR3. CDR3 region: CAWSFAGGRTEAFF. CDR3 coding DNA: TGTGCCTGGAGTTTCGCAGGGGGAAGGACTGAAGCTTTCTTT.

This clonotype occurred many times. The CDR3 nucleotides are TGTGCCAGCAGTTTATCTTGGAACACCGGGGAGCTGTTTTTT. It yields the protein CASSLSWNTGELFF. V usage is TRBV27 and J usage is TRBJ2-2; D is uncertain. The CDR3 covers 14 residues. Germline values: CDR1 MNHEY, CDR2 SMNVEV (reference sequence). The V gene lost 0 bases and the J gene lost 1 base, with 3 bases spanning the gap.

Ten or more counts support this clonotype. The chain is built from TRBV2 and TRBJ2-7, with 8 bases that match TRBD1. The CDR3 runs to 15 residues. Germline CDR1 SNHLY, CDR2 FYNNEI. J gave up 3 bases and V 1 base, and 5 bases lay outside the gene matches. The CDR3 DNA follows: TGTGCCAGCAGTGAAGGCTACAGGGGGTTCTACGAGCAGTACTTC. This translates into CASSEGYRGFYEQYF.

The CDR3 DNA reads as TGTGCCAGCAGTCAAGGACAGCGATTCAATCAGCCCCAGCATTTT. It codes for CASSQGQRFNQPQHF. The rearrangement joins TRBV6-2 or TRBV6-3 to TRBJ1-5, with a weak D call TRBD1 (6 bases). The CDR3 loop spans 15 amino acids. Trimming left V 5 bases short and J 3 bases short, with 14 bases between. The germline gives CDR1 MNHEY, CDR2 SVGEGT.

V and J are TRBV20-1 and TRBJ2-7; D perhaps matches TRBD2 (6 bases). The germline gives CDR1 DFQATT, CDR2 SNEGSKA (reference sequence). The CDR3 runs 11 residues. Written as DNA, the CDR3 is TGCAGTGCTATCGGTAGCAGCGGGTTCGTCGTC. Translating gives CSAIGSSGFVV.

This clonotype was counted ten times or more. CDR3 sequence: CASSPRGQGVNTEAFF. CDR3 in DNA: TGTGCCAGCAGCCCAAGAGGGCAGGGTGTAAACACTGAAGCTTTCTTT. This chain uses TRBV14 with TRBJ1-1; a weak D match, TRBD1 (5 bases). Trimming stripped 4 bases from V and 2 bases from J, with 17 bases between. Per germline, CDR1 SGHDN and CDR2 FVKESK. The CDR3 is made up of 16 amino acids.

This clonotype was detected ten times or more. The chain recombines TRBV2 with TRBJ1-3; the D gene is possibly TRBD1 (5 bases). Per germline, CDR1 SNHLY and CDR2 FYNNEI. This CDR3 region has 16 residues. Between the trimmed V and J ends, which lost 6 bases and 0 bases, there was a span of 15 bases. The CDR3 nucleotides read TGTGCCAGCAGCGAGGGGCACGGATACTCTGGAAACACCATATATTTT. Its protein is CASSEGHGYSGNTIYF.

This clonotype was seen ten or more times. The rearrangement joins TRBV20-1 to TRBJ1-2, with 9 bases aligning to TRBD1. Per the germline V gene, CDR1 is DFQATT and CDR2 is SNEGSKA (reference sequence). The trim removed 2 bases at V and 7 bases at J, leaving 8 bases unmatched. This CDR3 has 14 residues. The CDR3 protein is CSARPITGGSGYTF. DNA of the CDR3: TGCAGTGCTAGACCCATTACAGGGGGCAGTGGCTACACCTTC.

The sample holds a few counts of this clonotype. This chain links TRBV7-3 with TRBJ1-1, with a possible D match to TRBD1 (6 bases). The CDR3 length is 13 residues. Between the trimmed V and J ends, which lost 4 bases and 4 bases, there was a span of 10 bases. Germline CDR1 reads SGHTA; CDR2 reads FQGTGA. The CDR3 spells CASSSQGTTEAFF. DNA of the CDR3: TGTGCCAGCAGCTCACAGGGTACCACTGAAGCTTTCTTT.